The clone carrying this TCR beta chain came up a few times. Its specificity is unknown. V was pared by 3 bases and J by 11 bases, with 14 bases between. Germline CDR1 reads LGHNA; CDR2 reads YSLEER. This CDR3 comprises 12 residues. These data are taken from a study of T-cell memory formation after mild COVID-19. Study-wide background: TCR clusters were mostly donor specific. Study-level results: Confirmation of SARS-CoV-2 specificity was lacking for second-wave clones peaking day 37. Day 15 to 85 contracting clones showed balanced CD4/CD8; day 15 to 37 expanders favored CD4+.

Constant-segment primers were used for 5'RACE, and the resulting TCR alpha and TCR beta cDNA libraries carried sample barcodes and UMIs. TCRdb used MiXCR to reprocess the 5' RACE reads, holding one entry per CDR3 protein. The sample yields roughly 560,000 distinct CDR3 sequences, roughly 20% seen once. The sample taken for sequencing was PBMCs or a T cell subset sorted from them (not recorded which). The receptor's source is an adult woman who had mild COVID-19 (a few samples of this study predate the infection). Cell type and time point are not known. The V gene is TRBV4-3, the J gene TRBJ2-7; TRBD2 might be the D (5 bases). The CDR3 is CASSHQGLEKYF. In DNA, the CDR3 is TGCGCCAGCAGCCACCAAGGACTCGAAAAGTACTTC.